The 31 T cell receptor beta chains presented below share a single source sample, sequenced in a study of cytomegalovirus exposure and HLA in healthy donors (dated by TCRdb to 2017 to 2019). The library was made by the immunoSEQ multiplex PCR assay. For the multiplex PCR, a mixture combining 60 forward primers for TCR Vbeta segments and 13 reverse primers for TCR Jbeta segments was used. In TCRdb, the immuneACCESS table is reduced to in-frame sequences with V and J assigned. These tables do not hold every clone; where another copy was compared, an unresolved V gene accounts for under half, and the others remain unexplained. In all, the sample holds about 130,000 clones, and roughly 18% of those were seen once. The ten largest clones add up to about 3% of the sample. Sequencing was done on a sample of PBMCs. These receptors came from a female donor in good health and CMV-seropositive.

This clone was detected a few times. CDR3 amino acids: CASGSRGAGWETQYF. The CDR3 bases are TGTGCCAGCGGGAGTCGGGGGGCCGGATGGGAGACCCAGTACTTC. The rearrangement joins TRBV9 to TRBJ2-5, with a possible D match to TRBD2 (7 bases). CDR3 length: 15 amino acids. Between the trimmed V and J ends, which lost 7 bases and 5 bases, there was a span of 21 bases. Looked up from germline, CDR1 is SGDLS and CDR2 is YYNGEE. Looking up the rest from reference TRBV9 and TRBJ2-5 gives the full variable domain: DSGVTQTPKHLITATGQRVTLRCSPRSGDLSVYWYQQSLDQGLQFLIQYYNGEERAKGNILERFSAQQFPDLHSELNLSSLELGDSALYFCASGSRGAGWETQYFGPGTRLLVL.

This clone was detected only a few times. The chain combines TRBV7-8 with TRBJ2-7, with 10 bases lining up with TRBD1. The V and J ends lost 5 bases and 7 bases, in that order; junction bases with no gene match: 5. This CDR3 has 13 residues. CDR1 is SGHVS, CDR2 FQNEAQ, per germline. DNA for the CDR3: TGTGCCAGCAGCCTAGACAGGGGGCAAGAGCAGTACTTC. Protein sequence: CASSLDRGQEQYF.

The V gene is TRBV5-6, the J gene TRBJ2-5; 7 nucleotides match TRBD2. V dropped 3 bases and J dropped 2; count of bases not matched to a gene: 10. CDR3 length: 16 residues. CDR1 is SGHDT, CDR2 YYEEEE, per germline. The CDR3, as DNA: TGTGCCAGCAGCTCTTTAACTAGCGCGGGGCAAGAGACCCAGTACTTC. The encoded protein is CASSSLTSAGQETQYF.

This chain connects TRBV6-5 to TRBJ1-4; possibly TRBD1 for D (5 bases). The germline V gene encodes CDR1 MNHEY and CDR2 SVGAGI. V lost 0 bases, J lost 0 bases, and 8 bases lay in between. This CDR3 has 16 amino acids. The CDR3 coding sequence is TGTGCCAGCAGTTACTCCTTGACAGCAACTAATGAAAAACTGTTTTTT. This gives the protein CASSYSLTATNEKLFF.

The rearrangement links TRBV5-4 to TRBJ2-3, with TRBD2 matching over 9 bases. The CDR3 totals 15 residues. Per the germline V gene, CDR1 is SGHNT and CDR2 is YYREEE (reference sequence). With V trimmed by 2 bases and J by 5 bases, 6 bases remained unmatched. Here the CDR3 DNA reads TGTGCCAGCAGCTTCGGTCTAGCGGGACGAGATACGCAGTATTTT. Amino acids: CASSFGLAGRDTQYF. Combining the CDR3 with reference TRBV5-4 and TRBJ2-3 gives the whole variable domain ETGVTQSPTHLIKTRGQQVTLRCSSQSGHNTVSWYQQALGQGPQFIFQYYREEENGRGNFPPRFSGLQFPNYSSELNVNALELDDSALYLCASSFGLAGRDTQYFGPGTRLTVL.

The chain couples TRBV4-2 to TRBJ2-7; 7 nucleotides agree with TRBD1. Germline CDR1 is LGHNA and CDR2 is YNFKEQ. The junction had 10 bases not matched to a gene; V was cut back by 5 bases and J by 3 bases. The CDR3 consists of 15 residues. The CDR3 is CASSARGRGYYEQYF. The CDR3 coding sequence is TGTGCCAGCAGCGCCCGGGGCAGGGGGTACTACGAGCAGTACTTC.

V is TRBV7-2 and J is TRBJ2-7; TRBD2 matches at 8 bases. The CDR3 is 15 residues long. CDR1 and CDR2 from the germline V gene are SGHTA and FQGNSA. Trimming took 0 bases from V and 5 from J; bases not matched to a gene: 6. CDR3 loop: CASSLAGLVWHEQYF. The CDR3 bases are TGTGCCAGCAGCTTAGCGGGACTAGTATGGCACGAGCAGTACTTC.

The rearrangement joins TRBV2 to TRBJ2-1, with D possibly matching TRBD1 (7 bases). The CDR3 has 15 amino acids. V was shortened by 3 bases and J by 4 bases, with 13 bases between the two germline ends. Germline loops: CDR1 SNHLY, CDR2 FYNNEI. The chain's CDR3 is CASSDGRGDYNEQFF. DNA for the CDR3: TGTGCCAGCAGTGACGGCAGGGGGGATTACAATGAGCAGTTCTTC.

This clone showed up just a few times. The chain carries TRBV4-3 and TRBJ2-1; TRBD1 matches at 7 bases. This CDR3 region has 16 residues. Germline CDR1 LGHNA, CDR2 YSLEER. Germline trimming cut 1 base from V and 4 bases from J; bases unmatched to any gene: 7. CDR3 region: CASSQAGTEIYNEQFF. CDR3 DNA sequence: TGCGCCAGCAGCCAAGCCGGGACAGAGATTTACAATGAGCAGTTCTTC.

This clone turned up a few times. The chain recombines TRBV19 with TRBJ1-2; no clear D. The CDR3 is 14 residues long. From germline, CDR1 is LNHDA and CDR2 SQIVND (reference sequence). V was trimmed by 0 bases and J by 3 bases, leaving 8 bases between them. The CDR3 loop reads CASSIEEGDYGYTF. CDR3 DNA sequence: TGTGCCAGTAGTATAGAGGAGGGCGACTATGGCTACACCTTC.

The chain links TRBV5-1 to TRBJ2-7, with D possibly TRBD1 on 5 matching bases. CDR1 and CDR2 (germline): SGHRS, YFSETQ. The V end lost 4 bases, the J end lost 0 bases, and 8 bases lay between the germline ends. This CDR3 has 13 residues. The CDR3 protein is CASSEDISYEQYF. The CDR3 DNA follows: TGCGCCAGCAGCGAGGACATCTCCTACGAGCAGTACTTC.

This chain links TRBV19 with TRBJ1-1, with D unclear. This CDR3 has 11 amino acids. Deletions cut 6 bases from V and 1 base from J, with 3 bases between. Germline values: CDR1 LNHDA, CDR2 SQIVND (reference sequence). CDR3 protein: CASRRNTEAFF. CDR3 DNA sequence: TGTGCCAGTAGGAGGAACACTGAAGCTTTCTTT. The full variable domain, in which reference TRBV19 and TRBJ1-1 provide the parts outside the CDR3, is DGGITQSPKYLFRKEGQNVTLSCEQNLNHDAMYWYRQDPGQGLRLIYYSQIVNDFQKGDIAEGYSVSREKKESFPLTVTSAQKNPTAFYLCASRRNTEAFFGQGTRLTVV.

Written as DNA, the CDR3 is TGTGCCAGCAATCAGGGGAAAAACATTCAGTACTTC. Translation: CASNQGKNIQYF. This chain joins TRBV19 and TRBJ2-4; a possible D gene is TRBD1 (6 bases). V shed 9 bases and J shed 4 bases, with 10 bases lying between them. Germline CDR1 LNHDA, CDR2 SQIVND (reference sequence). The CDR3 runs to 12 residues.

V is TRBV6-1 and J is TRBJ2-2; the match to TRBD2 covers 11 bases. The V gene's germline CDR1 is MNHNS and CDR2 SASEGT. This CDR3 comprises 15 residues. The V gene end was trimmed by 8 bases and the J gene end by 6 bases; junction bases not matched to a gene: 8. The CDR3 here is CASGPGTSGAGELFF. DNA for the CDR3: TGTGCCAGCGGGCCGGGGACTAGCGGCGCCGGGGAGCTGTTTTTT.

The rearrangement uses TRBV6-5 and TRBJ2-7, with unresolved D. This CDR3 contains 13 residues. V gave up 2 bases and J gave up 2 bases, with 7 bases separating them. The germline gives CDR1 MNHEY, CDR2 SVGAGI. CDR3: CASSYQATYEQYF. In DNA form, the CDR3 reads TGTGCCAGCAGTTACCAGGCAACCTACGAGCAGTACTTC.

The chain uses TRBV7-6 and TRBJ1-2, with 7 positions matching TRBD1. Germline loops: CDR1 SGHVS, CDR2 FNYEAQ. The V and J ends lost 5 bases and 4 bases, in that order; junction bases with no gene match: 10. The CDR3 loop spans 15 amino acids. The CDR3 region is CASSPLIQGGYGYTF. The CDR3 DNA follows: TGTGCCAGCAGCCCCCTCATCCAGGGGGGCTATGGCTACACCTTC.

This chain connects TRBV5-1 to TRBJ2-1, with 7 positions matching TRBD1. Germline V gene sequence: CDR1 SGHRS, CDR2 YFSETQ. This CDR3 is 16 amino acids long. V was pared by 1 base and J by 7 bases, with 11 bases of the junction left unmatched. The CDR3 loop reads CASSLIGQGVWNEQFF. The CDR3 nucleotides read TGCGCCAGCAGCTTGATTGGGCAGGGGGTTTGGAATGAGCAGTTCTTC.

This rearrangement joins TRBV11-2 to TRBJ2-3; 7 bases line up with TRBD1. The J segment lost 4 bases and the V segment lost 5 bases, leaving 3 bases of the junction unmatched. The CDR3 has 13 residues. In germline, CDR1 is SGHAT, CDR2 FQNNGV. CDR3 protein: CASSVDRADTQYF. Written as DNA, the CDR3 is TGTGCCAGCAGCGTCGACAGGGCAGATACGCAGTATTTT.

The CDR3 reads CASSFGGRAYNEQFF. As DNA, the CDR3 is TGTGCCAGCAGTTTCGGCGGGAGGGCCTACAATGAGCAGTTCTTC. The chain couples TRBV28 to TRBJ2-1, with 9 bases that match TRBD2. The CDR3 runs 15 residues. Per the germline V gene, CDR1 is MDHEN and CDR2 is SYDVKM. V dropped 3 bases and J dropped 2; count of bases not matched to a gene: 2. The full variable domain, in which reference TRBV28 and TRBJ2-1 provide the parts outside the CDR3, is DVKVTQSSRYLVKRTGEKVFLECVQDMDHENMFWYRQDPGLGLRLIYFSYDVKMKEKGDIPEGYSVSREKKERFSLILESASTNQTSMYLCASSFGGRAYNEQFFGPGTRLTVL.

This chain uses TRBV7-3 with TRBJ1-2; possibly TRBD1 for D (5 bases). This CDR3 is built from 18 residues. CDR1 is SGHTA and CDR2 is FQGTGA in the germline V gene. Trimming removed 1 base at V and 0 bases at J, with 18 bases between. The CDR3 loop reads CASSLIRAYRSANYGYTF. CDR3 nucleotides: TGTGCCAGCAGCTTAATACGCGCTTACAGGTCAGCTAACTATGGCTACACCTTC.

The V gene is TRBV15, the J gene TRBJ1-4; the D is unclear. V was trimmed by 0 bases and J by 0 bases, leaving 8 bases between them. CDR3 size: 16 residues. From germline, CDR1 is LNHNV and CDR2 YYDKDF (reference sequence). The CDR3 DNA reads as TGTGCCACCAGCAGAGATCCCCATGCAACTAATGAAAAACTGTTTTTT. It yields the protein CATSRDPHATNEKLFF.

The chain carries TRBV4-2 and TRBJ2-1, with 7 bases matching TRBD1. Germline V gene sequence: CDR1 LGHNA, CDR2 YNFKEQ. The length of the CDR3 is 14 residues. J lost 7 bases, V lost 6 bases, and 9 bases had no gene match. The CDR3, as DNA: TGTGCCAGCAGATTCAGGGGGACCGTGAATGAGCAGTTCTTC. It is translated as CASRFRGTVNEQFF.

This clone was counted only a few times. The rearrangement links TRBV4-3 to TRBJ2-1; TRBD1 is a possible D gene (5 bases). Germline lookup yields CDR1 LGHNA and CDR2 YSLEER. V dropped 4 bases and J dropped 5 bases, with 12 bases sitting between them. The CDR3 consists of 14 residues. CDR3 DNA: TGCGCCAGCAGCCCCCTCGGCAGGGACAATGAGCAGTTCTTC. It is translated as CASSPLGRDNEQFF.

V and J are TRBV28 and TRBJ2-1; no firm D call. This CDR3 contains 17 residues. From germline, CDR1 is MDHEN and CDR2 SYDVKM. V lost 5 bases to trimming and J lost 0 bases, with 17 bases between them. The CDR3 DNA sequence: TGTGCCAGCAGTCCCCTGGCCCCGCCTAGCTCCTACAATGAGCAGTTCTTC. As protein: CASSPLAPPSSYNEQFF.

This clone was observed a handful of times. V usage is TRBV7-2 and J usage is TRBJ2-6, with 7 bases lining up with TRBD1. The CDR3 is 15 residues long. J gave up 2 bases and V 5 bases, and 3 bases lay outside the gene matches. Germline lookup yields CDR1 SGHTA and CDR2 FQGNSA. CDR3 coding DNA: TGTGCCAGCAGCCCACAGGGGCCTGGGGCCAACGTCCTGACTTTC. Encoded protein: CASSPQGPGANVLTF.

A note on this clone: A read error may account for a junction end that differs from germline. J is TRBJ2-1 and V is TRBV6-4, with TRBD1 matching 8 bases. The germline CDR1 and CDR2 sequences are MRHNA and SNTAGT. The CDR3 totals 13 residues. This chain's CDR3 is CARSDDRGDEQFF. The CDR3 DNA reads TGTGCCAGAAGTGACGACAGGGGCGATGAGCAGTTCTTC.

J is TRBJ2-1 and V is TRBV4-1, with a tentative D call TRBD2 (6 bases). The CDR3 consists of 16 residues. CDR1 and CDR2 from the germline V gene are MGHRA and YSYEKL. Trimming cost V 1 base and J 9 bases, with 19 bases left between them. The DNA for the CDR3 is TGCGCCAGCAGCCAAGGGCGGGACTCCTCAAAAGGTGAGCAGTTCTTC. Its translation: CASSQGRDSSKGEQFF.

The chain uses TRBV19 and TRBJ2-3, with TRBD2 identical over 10 bases. The junction had 2 bases not matched to a gene; V was cut back by 3 bases and J by 2 bases. The CDR3 loop spans 15 amino acids. Looked up from germline, CDR1 is LNHDA and CDR2 is SQIVND (reference sequence). CDR3 amino acids: CASSMLAGVTDTQYF. The DNA for the CDR3 is TGTGCCAGTAGTATGCTAGCGGGGGTCACAGATACGCAGTATTTT. Combining the CDR3 with reference TRBV19 and TRBJ2-3 gives the whole variable domain DGGITQSPKYLFRKEGQNVTLSCEQNLNHDAMYWYRQDPGQGLRLIYYSQIVNDFQKGDIAEGYSVSREKKESFPLTVTSAQKNPTAFYLCASSMLAGVTDTQYFGPGTRLTVL.

This clone turned up a few times. The chain is built from TRBV2 and TRBJ2-7; 10 bases line up with TRBD1. The V segment lost 11 bases and the J segment 3 bases; nucleotides outside the gene matches: 4. The V gene's germline CDR1 is SNHLY and CDR2 FYNNEI. The CDR3 loop spans 12 amino acids. CDR3 sequence reads: CADRDRGYEQYF. The DNA for the CDR3 is TGTGCCGACCGGGACAGGGGCTACGAGCAGTACTTC.

This clone was observed a handful of times. V and J are TRBV5-5 and TRBJ1-3; tentatively, D is TRBD1 (5 bases). Germline CDR1 and CDR2: SGHKS and YYEKEE (reference sequence). The CDR3 loop spans 16 amino acids. Trimming took off 2 bases at V and 0 bases at J, with 12 bases between the two ends. The chain's CDR3 is CASSFGDYPSGNTIYF. CDR3 coding DNA: TGTGCCAGCAGCTTCGGGGACTACCCCTCTGGAAACACCATATATTTT.

This clone was recorded a few times. The chain carries TRBV4-3 and TRBJ2-7; perhaps TRBD2 as D (6 bases). Germline values: CDR1 LGHNA, CDR2 YSLEER. Trimming removed 2 bases at V and 8 bases at J, with 25 bases between. The CDR3 spans 17 residues. The CDR3 spells CASSQQGSPGGTGKQYF. DNA of the CDR3: TGCGCCAGCAGCCAACAAGGCTCCCCGGGCGGGACGGGGAAGCAGTACTTC.